Each of the 7 T cell receptor beta chains below was sequenced from the same sample in a study of CD8 T cells in Susac syndrome. After extraction with the RNeasy kit, roughly 0.5 to 1 ug of the RNA was reverse transcribed using random hexamers. MiXCR was run by TCRdb on the immunoSEQ multiplex PCR reads, yielding one entry per CDR3 protein. The sample has more than 95,000 distinct CDR3 sequences, about 92% seen once; the top ten hold just under 0.095%. The sequencing input was CD4+ T cells from PBMCs. The receptors stem from a human donor with multiple sclerosis.

The V and J genes are TRBV28 and TRBJ1-2; 7 nucleotides match TRBD1. After removal of 6 bases from V and 5 bases from J, the junction contained 6 bases not matched to a gene. CDR1 and CDR2 from the germline V gene are MDHEN and SYDVKM. This CDR3 comprises 13 residues. The CDR3 protein is CASSWTGPYGYTF. In nucleotides, the CDR3 is TGTGCCAGCAGCTGGACAGGTCCATATGGCTACACCTTC.

The chain employs TRBV10-3 and TRBJ2-1; D is ambiguous. The germline gives CDR1 ENHRY, CDR2 SYGVKD. The CDR3 is 14 amino acids. V gave up 8 bases and J gave up 0 bases, with 11 bases separating them. The CDR3 coding sequence is TGTGCCATCTCCGGACCGAGCTCCTACAATGAGCAGTTCTTC. Translation: CAISGPSSYNEQFF.

This clonotype occurred once. The V call is TRBV20-1, the J call TRBJ2-1, with D hard to call. CDR1 and CDR2 from the germline V gene are DFQATT and SNEGSKA (reference sequence). The CDR3 runs to 16 residues. Trimming removed 0 bases at V and 2 bases at J, with 14 bases between. CDR3 loop: CSARDSRGGPYNEQFF. Written as DNA, the CDR3 is TGCAGTGCTAGAGATAGCCGCGGCGGTCCCTACAATGAGCAGTTCTTC.

The chain joins TRBV7-9 to TRBJ1-2; no clear D gene. V lost 6 bases, J lost 8 bases, and 13 bases lay in between. CDR3 size: 12 residues. In germline, CDR1 is SEHNR, CDR2 FQNEAQ (reference sequence). The CDR3 DNA follows: TGTGCCAGCAGACCTAAAATAGGGGGCTACACCTTC. This encodes CASRPKIGGYTF.

The sample holds one count of this clonotype. The rearrangement uses TRBV24-1 and TRBJ1-2; no reliable D call. Germline V gene data show CDR1 as KGHDR and CDR2 as SFDVKD. The V end lost 2 bases, the J end lost 8 bases, and 11 bases lay between the germline ends. The CDR3 totals 13 residues. CDR3 coding DNA: TGTGCCACCAGTGATTCGGGTGAGGAGGGCTACACCTTC. It codes for CATSDSGEEGYTF.

The chain has TRBV5-1 and TRBJ2-3; 9 nucleotides match TRBD1. The CDR3 consists of 16 residues. Germline values: CDR1 SGHRS, CDR2 YFSETQ. The trim removed 1 base at V and 6 bases at J, leaving 9 bases unmatched. The CDR3, as DNA: TGCGCCAGCAGCTTGATACCGGACAGGGGACCCGATACGCAGTATTTT. Translating gives CASSLIPDRGPDTQYF.

J is TRBJ1-2 and V is TRBV5-4; D may be TRBD1 (6 bases). V gave up 0 bases and J gave up 6 bases, with 9 bases separating them. The germline V gene encodes CDR1 SGHNT and CDR2 YYREEE (reference sequence). This CDR3 is built from 13 residues. CDR3 amino acids: CASSLASGDGYTF. The CDR3 DNA reads TGTGCCAGCAGCTTGGCTTCAGGGGATGGCTACACCTTC.